This T cell receptor beta chain was profiled in a study of blood T cell repertoires in COVID-19. Study summary: Whether acute or convalescent, the COVID-19 samples came from the United States, Italy and Spain.

In the original workflow: How many nucleated cells were present was estimated from reference gene primer amplification. Measured with immunoSEQ multiplex PCR; TCRdb has only the in-frame clones, and not every one. That table is the source of V, J and clone size, and D and trimming were worked out from the DNA. This table holds 80,000 to 100,000 clones, 86% found once. Trimming took 3 bases from V and 0 from J, leaving 15 bases between them. CDR3 length equals 17 residues. Germline assignment: CDR1 LNHDA and CDR2 SQIVND (reference sequence). The V call is TRBV19, the J call TRBJ1-5; D might be TRBD1 (5 bases). Input material: peripheral blood. This TCR was recovered from a woman aged 80 or older with acute or convalescent COVID-19. The CDR3: CASSIWRGGGSNQPQHF. CDR3 nucleotide sequence: TGTGCCAGTAGTATCTGGCGGGGGGGAGGTAGCAATCAGCCCCAGCATTTT.